The subject of this entry is one T cell receptor (beta chain). Its antigen is not identified. Per the study methods: ImmunoSEQ junction-only sequences lacked quality scores, so their filtering differed. TCRdb's copy holds only in-frame clones and misses some; the assay was immunoSEQ multiplex PCR. V and J calls and clone size are given by that table; D and trimming were obtained from the DNA. Of hundreds of thousands of clones in the sample, over 60% were seen once. This entry comes from a study of shared clonotypes between healthy human individuals. Whole-study results and caveats: Sampling included only blood; tissue repertoires likely differ.

The germline V gene has CDR1 MDHEN and CDR2 SYDVKM. The V gene lost 3 bases and the J gene lost 4 bases, with 7 bases spanning the gap. The CDR3 extends over 12 amino acids. The chain is built from TRBV28 and TRBJ2-7; D unclear. The receptor's source is a woman in her 40s in good health. Some clones in this sample may be carry-over from other donors' samples. What was sequenced was PBMCs. CDR3 sequence (DNA): TGTGCCAGCAGTTTCCCCCCGTACGAGCAGTACTTC. It translates to CASSFPPYEQYF.